The 5 T cell receptor beta chains reported below all come from one sample, sequenced in a study of cytomegalovirus exposure and HLA in healthy donors. The PCR made use of 60 Vbeta and 13 Jbeta primers. The table came from immunoSEQ multiplex PCR; TCRdb's copy has only in-frame clones and leaves some out. The sample consists of around 38,000 clones, roughly 64% of them appearing once. The sample taken for sequencing was PBMCs. All receptors come from a man between 50 and 59 years old in good health and CMV-seropositive.

The chain recombines TRBV2 with TRBJ1-6, with 9 bases that match TRBD1. Germline CDR1 and CDR2: SNHLY and FYNNEI. The ends lost 10 bases at V and 7 bases at J; junction bases unmatched: 8. The CDR3 loop spans 14 amino acids. The CDR3 DNA is TGTGCCACCCGGACAGGGGTCGAAAATTCACCCCTCCACTTT. It translates to CATRTGVENSPLHF.

Only one count was recorded for this clone. The V call is TRBV7-3, the J call TRBJ1-6; 9 bases are shared with TRBD1. This CDR3 is 14 amino acids long. Germline V gene lookup returns CDR1 SGHTA and CDR2 FQGTGA. J gave up 10 bases and V 3 bases, and 4 bases lay outside the gene matches. CDR3 in amino acids: CASSLTGGGSPLHF. The CDR3 DNA reads TGTGCCAGCAGCTTGACAGGGGGAGGATCACCCCTCCACTTT.

CDR3 in DNA: TGTGCCAGCAGTTCGACTAGCGGTACCTACAATGAGCAGTTCTTC. This translates into CASSSTSGTYNEQFF. The chain uses TRBV6-4 and TRBJ2-1; 9 nucleotides agree with TRBD2. The V segment lost 5 bases and the J segment 2 bases; nucleotides outside the gene matches: 4. Germline assignment: CDR1 MRHNA and CDR2 SNTAGT. This CDR3 contains 15 residues.

The rearrangement links TRBV11-1 to TRBJ2-7; D is uncertain. The CDR3 runs 11 residues. CDR1 and CDR2 from the germline V gene are SGHAT and FQDESV (reference sequence). The V gene lost 3 bases and the J gene lost 5 bases, with 5 bases spanning the gap. Here the CDR3 reads CASSLAHEQYF. CDR3 nucleotides: TGTGCCAGCAGCTTGGCCCACGAGCAGTACTTC.

This clone was observed a handful of times. V gene TRBV5-1 combines with J gene TRBJ2-1; D might be TRBD1 (6 bases). The CDR3 runs 14 residues. V was pared by 3 bases and J by 2 bases, with 9 bases between. CDR1 is SGHRS, CDR2 YFSETQ, per germline. CDR3 sequence (DNA): TGCGCCAGCAGCTCCGGACAGACCTACAATGAGCAGTTCTTC. Protein sequence: CASSSGQTYNEQFF.